Following are 14 T cell receptor beta chains from one sample sequenced in a study of T-cell reconstitution after alpha-beta-depleted transplantation in children (TCRdb year 2016). Libraries came from PCR. Sequencing relied on an Illumina HiSeq 2500. TCR libraries were prepared with molecular barcoding, using unique molecular identifiers to normalize TCRbeta repertoire quantification. TCRdb redid the processing of the public reads, applying fastp at Q25 and MiXCR, and retained in-frame beta chains. Entries that share a CDR3 protein sequence are merged under the most common genes and DNA. The sample table holds about 360,000 distinct CDR3 sequences, of which roughly 14% were seen once. The leading ten clones occupy 4% to 5.5% of the sample. This specimen was PBMCs, taken from the stem cell graft. Every receptor here comes from a human donor who donated a stem cell graft to a child with Fanconi anemia.

The CDR3 sequence is CASTVGRGNTIYF. The CDR3 nucleotides read TGTGCCAGCACGGTCGGCAGGGGGAACACCATATATTTT. The chain carries TRBV7-2 and TRBJ1-3, with 7 bases fitting TRBD1. Per germline, CDR1 SGHTA and CDR2 FQGNSA. The CDR3 is 13 amino acids. V gave up 7 bases and J gave up 7 bases; unmatched junction bases: 7.

On this clonotype itself: A read error may account for a junction end that differs from germline. The chain carries TRBV12-3 or TRBV12-4 and TRBJ1-1, with TRBD1 matching 7 bases. This CDR3 contains 13 residues. In DNA, the CDR3 is TGTGCCAGCAGCCAGGACAGGAGAAGGATAAAGGGCTTT. Encoded protein: CASSQDRRRIKGF.

The table lists this clonotype with many counts. The rearrangement uses TRBV5-5 and TRBJ2-4, with D maybe TRBD1 (6 bases). There are 15 residues in the CDR3. The V end lost 4 bases, the J end lost 5 bases, and 16 bases lay between the germline ends. Germline lookup yields CDR1 SGHKS and CDR2 YYEKEE (reference sequence). CDR3 sequence (DNA): TGTGCCAGCAGCCAGGGGACCTTAGGCCAAAACATTCAGTACTTC. It encodes CASSQGTLGQNIQYF.

A few counts support this clonotype. A much more abundant neighbour one base away suggests this may be a read error. The chain couples TRBV12-3 or TRBV12-4 to TRBJ1-2, with D hard to call. Trimming took 1 base from V and 4 from J, leaving 7 bases between them. The CDR3 contains 13 residues. The CDR3 sequence: CASSLGESYGYTF. The CDR3 DNA reads TGTGCCAGCAGTTTAGGGGAGAGCTATGGCTACACCTTC.

This clonotype has just a few counts. The V and J genes are TRBV20-1 and TRBJ1-6, with 9 bases fitting TRBD1. Germline CDR1 reads DFQATT; CDR2 reads SNEGSKA (reference sequence). The CDR3 is 15 residues long. V lost 4 bases and J lost 7; bases outside the gene matches: 8. As DNA, the CDR3 is TGCAGTGCTACCCCGGGACAGGGCAAAAATTCACCCCTCCACTTT. Amino acids: CSATPGQGKNSPLHF.

The rearrangement links TRBV7-6 to TRBJ2-5; D gene ambiguous. The V gene lost 1 base and the J gene lost 2 bases, with 11 bases spanning the gap. The CDR3 has 15 residues. The V gene's germline CDR1 is SGHVS and CDR2 FNYEAQ. The CDR3 loop is CASSLGALEQETQYF. The CDR3, as DNA: TGTGCCAGCAGCTTAGGGGCCCTCGAACAAGAGACCCAGTACTTC.

This chain connects TRBV4-2 to TRBJ2-1; 8 bases line up with TRBD1. V was pared by 1 base and J by 3 bases, with 2 bases of the junction left unmatched. CDR1 LGHNA and CDR2 YNFKEQ come from the germline V gene. This CDR3 spans 15 amino acids. Here the CDR3 reads CASSQGGTGYNEQFF. The CDR3 nucleotides are TGTGCCAGCAGCCAAGGCGGGACAGGCTACAATGAGCAGTTCTTC.

The gene calls are TRBV6-5 and TRBJ1-4, with a weak D call TRBD1 (5 bases). CDR3 length equals 12 residues. V was cut by 8 bases and J by 5 bases, with 9 bases left in between. Germline-derived CDR1 and CDR2 are MNHEY and SVGAGI. CDR3 DNA: TGTGCCAGCGGGGCTACCAATGAAAAACTGTTTTTT. Its protein product is CASGATNEKLFF.

Ten or more counts support this clonotype. The chain employs TRBV5-1 and TRBJ1-1, with a weak D call TRBD1 (6 bases). This CDR3 is 14 amino acids long. The V gene's germline CDR1 is SGHRS and CDR2 YFSETQ. The germline V and J ends were trimmed by 1 base and 1 base, with 8 bases remaining between them. The CDR3 reads CASSLRGGNTEAFF. In nucleotides, the CDR3 is TGCGCCAGCAGCTTGCGAGGGGGGAACACTGAAGCTTTCTTT.

This clonotype was detected ten times or more. The CDR3 DNA is TGTGCCAGCAGTTACAGGGGGCTAGCTGGAAACACCATATATTTT. The encoded protein is CASSYRGLAGNTIYF. The V call is TRBV6-5, the J call TRBJ1-3; the match to TRBD1 covers 7 bases. V was pared by 2 bases and J by 2 bases, with 3 bases of the junction left unmatched. The CDR3 totals 15 residues. CDR1 is MNHEY, CDR2 SVGAGI, per germline.

This clonotype was picked up many times. V is TRBV7-2 and J is TRBJ2-7; D ambiguous. Trimming pared 3 bases from V and 6 bases from J, leaving 9 bases between. Germline V gene data show CDR1 as SGHTA and CDR2 as FQGNSA. The CDR3 is 12 amino acids. This CDR3 is CASSFSNLEQYF. CDR3 in DNA: TGTGCCAGCAGCTTCAGTAATCTCGAGCAGTACTTC.

This clonotype was seen at least ten times. This chain joins TRBV28 and TRBJ2-3; the D is unclear. CDR1 is MDHEN and CDR2 is SYDVKM in the germline V gene. The ends were cut back, 7 bases at V and 4 bases at J, with 18 bases in the middle. The CDR3 is 15 amino acids. The CDR3 spells CASTPGQTAADTQYF. For the CDR3, the DNA is TGTGCCAGCACCCCCGGGCAGACTGCCGCAGATACGCAGTATTTT.

The chain employs TRBV19 and TRBJ1-1, with D unresolved. Germline lookup yields CDR1 LNHDA and CDR2 SQIVND (reference sequence). Between the trimmed V and J ends, which lost 6 bases and 3 bases, there was a span of 8 bases. CDR3 length: 12 residues. The CDR3 loop reads CASSGSYTEAFF. CDR3 in DNA: TGTGCCAGTAGCGGGTCTTACACTGAAGCTTTCTTT.

In its sample, this clonotype was seen many times. The V gene is TRBV7-2, the J gene TRBJ2-2, with 7 bases aligning to TRBD2. CDR3 size: 14 residues. After removal of 2 bases from V and 9 bases from J, the junction contained 6 bases not matched to a gene. CDR1 is SGHTA and CDR2 is FQGNSA in the germline V gene. CDR3 bases: TGTGCCAGCAGCTTAAGACGGGGGGACCGGGAGCTGTTTTTT. It yields the protein CASSLRRGDRELFF.